This is a list of T cell receptor beta chains from one sample in a study of blood T cell repertoires in COVID-19. Generated by immunoSEQ multiplex PCR, the TCRdb table keeps only in-frame clones and is missing some. The data contain approximately 160,000 clones, approximately 86% of them singletons. Specimen: peripheral blood. These receptors were collected from a man in his 60s who had recovered from COVID-19. Each CDR3 is given with its conserved first and last residue. A D gene is named only where the DNA matches it firmly. Clone size, where shown, is once, few, many, or a class for clones that have expanded.

J gene: TRBJ2-1; clone size: NA; D gene: NA; V gene: TRBV6-5; CDR3 DNA: TGTGCCAGCAGTTACTCGGAGGGGCCCTCCAATGAGCAGTTCTTC; CDR3 protein: CASSYSEGPSNEQFF
J gene: TRBJ1-1; clone size: once; D gene: TRBD1; V gene: TRBV2; CDR3 DNA: TGTGCCAGCAGTGAAGCGCGGGCCAGGGGGATGAAGGGTGAAGCTTTCTTT; CDR3 protein: CASSEARARGMKGEAFF
J gene: TRBJ2-5; clone size: NA; D gene: NA; V gene: TRBV27; CDR3 DNA: TGTGCCAGCAGTTTATATGGTGGGGGCGGGGGTCAAGGGGAGACCCAGTACTTC; CDR3 protein: CASSLYGGGGGQGETQYF
J gene: TRBJ1-1; clone size: NA; D gene: NA; V gene: TRBV12-5; CDR3 DNA: TGTGCTAGTGGTCCGGGCCGCCTCGAGGGCAAAGCTTTCTTT; CDR3 protein: CASGPGRLEGKAFF
J gene: TRBJ1-1; clone size: NA; D gene: TRBD1; V gene: TRBV25-1; CDR3 DNA: TGTGCCAGCAGTGAACCCCTCGGACAGGGGAGGCCTGAAGCTTTCTTT; CDR3 protein: CASSEPLGQGRPEAFF
J gene: TRBJ2-7; clone size: NA; D gene: NA; V gene: TRBV7-2; CDR3 DNA: TGTGCCAGCAGCCCAGGGACATATCGTTACGAGCAGTACTTC; CDR3 protein: CASSPGTYRYEQYF
J gene: TRBJ1-2; clone size: NA; D gene: NA; V gene: TRBV7-9; CDR3 DNA: TGTGCCAGCAGAGCGGTGGGGGGTGAGGGCTACACCTTC; CDR3 protein: CASRAVGGEGYTF
J gene: TRBJ1-5; clone size: NA; D gene: NA; V gene: TRBV7-9; CDR3 DNA: TGTGCCAGCAGCTTAGGCAGTGAACAGCCCCAGCATTTT; CDR3 protein: CASSLGSEQPQHF
J gene: TRBJ2-5; clone size: NA; D gene: NA; V gene: TRBV5-8; CDR3 DNA: TGTGCCAGCAGCTTGACAGCAATGCTCTGGCAGACCCAGTACTTC; CDR3 protein: CASSLTAMLWQTQYF
J gene: TRBJ2-1; clone size: NA; D gene: TRBD1; V gene: TRBV5-1; CDR3 DNA: TGCGCCAGCAGCCGTAACCTGGGACAGGGAGTGGATGAGCAGTTCTTC; CDR3 protein: CASSRNLGQGVDEQFF
J gene: TRBJ2-3; clone size: NA; D gene: NA; V gene: TRBV9; CDR3 DNA: TGTGCCAGCAGCGTAGGAGGGGGGGTCCCAGATACGCAGTATTTT; CDR3 protein: CASSVGGGVPDTQYF
J gene: TRBJ2-3; clone size: once; D gene: TRBD2; V gene: TRBV6-2/TRBV6-3; CDR3 DNA: TGTGCCAGCAGTTACGGGGGGGGCACAGATACGCAGTATTTT; CDR3 protein: CASSYGGGTDTQYF
J gene: TRBJ2-3; clone size: NA; D gene: TRBD2; V gene: TRBV7-3; CDR3 DNA: TGTGCCAGCAGCCTAGCGGGGGTCCAAGGAGATACGCAGTATTTT; CDR3 protein: CASSLAGVQGDTQYF
J gene: TRBJ1-6; clone size: NA; D gene: NA; V gene: TRBV10-3; CDR3 DNA: TGTGCCATCAGTAGGCGGGGTCAGGGCGTAAATTCACCCCTCCACTTT; CDR3 protein: CAISRRGQGVNSPLHF
J gene: TRBJ1-1; clone size: NA; D gene: NA; V gene: TRBV19; CDR3 DNA: TGTGCCAGTAGTTCCCGGACAGCTTCCCCTGAAGCTTTCTTT; CDR3 protein: CASSSRTASPEAFF
J gene: TRBJ2-2; clone size: once; D gene: TRBD1; V gene: TRBV3-1/TRBV3-2; CDR3 DNA: TGTGCCAGCAGCCAAGCCGACAGGGGGTTCACCGGGGAGCTGTTTTTT; CDR3 protein: CASSQADRGFTGELFF
J gene: TRBJ2-7; clone size: NA; D gene: NA; V gene: TRBV5-1; CDR3 DNA: TGCGCCAGCAGCCCCCGGACCCGGGGTGGCGAGCAGTACTTC; CDR3 protein: CASSPRTRGGEQYF
J gene: TRBJ2-1; clone size: NA; D gene: NA; V gene: TRBV5-8; CDR3 DNA: TGTGCCAGCAGCCTTAAATTCCCCTACAATGAGCAGTTCTTC; CDR3 protein: CASSLKFPYNEQFF
J gene: TRBJ2-3; clone size: NA; D gene: TRBD2; V gene: TRBV7-3; CDR3 DNA: TGTGCCAGCAGCTTAACGAGCGGGGGAAGCACAGATACGCAGTATTTT; CDR3 protein: CASSLTSGGSTDTQYF
J gene: TRBJ1-1; clone size: NA; D gene: NA; V gene: TRBV11-3; CDR3 DNA: TGTGCCAGCAGCTTAAGCGGGACCCTAGGGACTGAAGCTTTCTTT; CDR3 protein: CASSLSGTLGTEAFF
J gene: TRBJ1-5; clone size: NA; D gene: TRBD1; V gene: TRBV19; CDR3 DNA: TGTGCCAGTAGGAGATCTTGGGACAGCTATAGCAATCAGCCCCAGCATTTT; CDR3 protein: CASRRSWDSYSNQPQHF
J gene: TRBJ2-3; clone size: NA; D gene: TRBD2; V gene: TRBV11-2; CDR3 DNA: TGTGCCAGCAGCAGAGTAGCGGGCGGCACAGATACGCAGTATTTT; CDR3 protein: CASSRVAGGTDTQYF
J gene: TRBJ1-2; clone size: NA; D gene: NA; V gene: TRBV10-3; CDR3 DNA: TGTGCCATCAGTGAGTCGGACAGACGAAGCTATGGCTACACCTTC; CDR3 protein: CAISESDRRSYGYTF
J gene: TRBJ2-7; clone size: NA; D gene: NA; V gene: TRBV6-5; CDR3 DNA: TGTGCCAGCAGCCGGGACTACGAGCAGTACTTC; CDR3 protein: CASSRDYEQYF
J gene: TRBJ2-1; clone size: few; D gene: NA; V gene: TRBV5-4; CDR3 DNA: TGTGCCAGCAGCACGTCCCGGGACATCCGTGAGCAGTTCTTC; CDR3 protein: CASSTSRDIREQFF
J gene: TRBJ1-3; clone size: once; D gene: NA; V gene: TRBV7-6; CDR3 DNA: TGTGCCAGCAGCTTAGTTTCCAGGGGTGCCCCGAGGTCTGGAAACACCATATATTTT; CDR3 protein: CASSLVSRGAPRSGNTIYF
J gene: TRBJ1-4; clone size: NA; D gene: NA; V gene: TRBV6-8; CDR3 DNA: TGTGCCAGCAGTTACCAGGCCCCACCGAATGAAAAACTGTTTTTT; CDR3 protein: CASSYQAPPNEKLFF
J gene: TRBJ1-3; clone size: NA; D gene: NA; V gene: TRBV6-5; CDR3 DNA: TGTGCCAGCAGCCCAAGAGGGAGGAACACCATATATTTT; CDR3 protein: CASSPRGRNTIYF
J gene: TRBJ1-1; clone size: NA; D gene: NA; V gene: TRBV11-2; CDR3 DNA: TGTGCCAGCAGCTTAGGGGGCCTCACTGAAGCTTTCTTT; CDR3 protein: CASSLGGLTEAFF